This T cell receptor beta chain was obtained from a study of graft-versus-host responses after intestinal transplantation. Study overall: The transplants performed in recipients were multivisceral, liver-intestinal, or isolated intestinal. Every recipient had anti-thymocyte globulin induction and 3 to 4 years of tacrolimus plus steroids.

Data came from immunoSEQ multiplex PCR; TCRdb stores just in-frame clones and leaves some out. The repertoire holds over 80,000 clones, with 91% as singletons. This CDR3 region has 15 residues. Germline CDR1 SGDLS, CDR2 YYNGEE. V was clipped by 0 bases and J by 8 bases, with 15 bases between them. Details on this clone: Antigen specificity is unknown.

Whole-study results and caveats: Researchers found GvH clones in recipient marrow, and some showed up first in ileum or blood. Declining HvG levels early post-transplant were linked to peak circulating GvH clone levels.

The sample here was unstimulated CD4+ T cells sorted from spleen or lymph node cells, taken before transplant. The chain couples TRBV9 to TRBJ1-5; no clear D gene. This TCR came from a human donor who was the organ donor for an intestinal transplant. The CDR3 reads CASSVDVGLLEPQHF. The CDR3 DNA follows: TGTGCCAGCAGCGTAGACGTTGGCTTGTTGGAGCCCCAGCATTTT. The entire variable domain, with the rest obtained from reference TRBV9 and TRBJ1-5, is as follows: DSGVTQTPKHLITATGQRVTLRCSPRSGDLSVYWYQQSLDQGLQFLIQYYNGEERAKGNILERFSAQQFPDLHSELNLSSLELGDSALYFCASSVDVGLLEPQHFGDGTRLSIL.